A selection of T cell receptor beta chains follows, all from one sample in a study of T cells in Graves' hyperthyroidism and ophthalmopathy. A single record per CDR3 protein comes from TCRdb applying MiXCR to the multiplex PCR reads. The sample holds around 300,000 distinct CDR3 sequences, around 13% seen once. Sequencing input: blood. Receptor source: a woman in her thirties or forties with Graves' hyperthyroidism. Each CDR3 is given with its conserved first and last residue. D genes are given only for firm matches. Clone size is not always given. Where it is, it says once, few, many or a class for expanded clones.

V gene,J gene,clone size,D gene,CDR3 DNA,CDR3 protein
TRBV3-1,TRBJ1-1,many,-,TGTGCCAGCAGCCAAGCGGGGACAGAAGCTTTCTTT,CASSQAGTEAFF
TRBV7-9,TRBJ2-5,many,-,TGTGCCGCAGGGGCATCAGAGACCCAGTACTTC,CAAGASETQYF
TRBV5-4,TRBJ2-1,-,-,TGTACCAGCAGCTCCTTTCGGGAGCAACACAATGAGCAGTTCTTC,CTSSSFREQHNEQFF
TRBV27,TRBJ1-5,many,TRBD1,TGTGCCAGCAAAATTAGGGGGACAGGTGCTCAGCCCCAGCATTTT,CASKIRGTGAQPQHF
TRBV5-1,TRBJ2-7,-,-,TGCGCCAGCAGCGGGGGCGGCGACGAGCAGTACTTC,CASSGGGDEQYF
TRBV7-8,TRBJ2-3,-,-,TGTGCCAGCAGCCTCGCAGTCCCCCGAGCGCAGTATTTT,CASSLAVPRAQYF
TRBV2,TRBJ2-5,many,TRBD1,TGTGCCAGCACCCAGGACAGGACCGGGCGGGAGACCCAGTACTTC,CASTQDRTGRETQYF
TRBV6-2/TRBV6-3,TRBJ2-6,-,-,TGTGCCAGCAGACTGAGGGGGGCCGGGGCCAACGTCCTGACTTTC,CASRLRGAGANVLTF
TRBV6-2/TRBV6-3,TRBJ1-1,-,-,TGTGTCACCAACCGACCCGAGGCTGAAGCTTTCTTT,CVTNRPEAEAFF
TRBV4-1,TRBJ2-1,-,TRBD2,TGCGCCAGCAGCCAAGTTTCGGCTAGCGGGAGGGATGAGCAGTTCTTC,CASSQVSASGRDEQFF
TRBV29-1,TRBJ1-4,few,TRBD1,TGCAGCGCACGACAGGGTAGGGGTGAAAAACTGTTTTTT,CSARQGRGEKLFF
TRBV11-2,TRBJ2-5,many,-,TGTGCCAGCAGCTTAGTCGGGGTATCGGGAGAAGAGACCCAGTACTTC,CASSLVGVSGEETQYF
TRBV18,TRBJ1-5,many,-,TGTGCCAGCTCACCACGGCCAGATCAGCCCCAGCATTTT,CASSPRPDQPQHF
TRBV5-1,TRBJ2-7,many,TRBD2,TGCGCCAGCAGCTTGGGTAATGGCGGGAGGGCCGGGGAGCAGTACTTC,CASSLGNGGRAGEQYF
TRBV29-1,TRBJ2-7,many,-,TGCAGCGTTGTGAGGCAGTCGAGCTCCTACGAGCAGTACTTC,CSVVRQSSSYEQYF
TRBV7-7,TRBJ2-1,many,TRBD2,TGTGCTAGCGCACCGACTAGCGGGTCTGTTGAGCAGTTCTTC,CASAPTSGSVEQFF
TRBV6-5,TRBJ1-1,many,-,TGTGCCAGCAGGTACACGTACGGAACTGAAGCTTTCTTT,CASRYTYGTEAFF
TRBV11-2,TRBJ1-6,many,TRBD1,TGTGCCAGCAGCTCCTACAGGGGGACCGATTCACCCCTCCACTTT,CASSSYRGTDSPLHF
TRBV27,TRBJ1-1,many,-,TGTGCCAGCAGTCTCTCCGTTTGGAACACTGAAGCTTTCTTT,CASSLSVWNTEAFF
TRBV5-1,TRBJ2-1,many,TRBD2,TGCGCCAGCAGCTTGGGGGGGGTCGGGCGGCGGGAGACCTACAATGAGCAGTTCTTC,CASSLGGVGRRETYNEQFF
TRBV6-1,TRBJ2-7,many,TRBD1,TGTGCCAGCAGTGAACCAACACAGGGGTCCTACGAGCAGTACTTC,CASSEPTQGSYEQYF
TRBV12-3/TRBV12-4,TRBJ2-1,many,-,TGTGCCAGCGTGGGCGGGATTGGGAGCAATGAGCAGTTCTTC,CASVGGIGSNEQFF
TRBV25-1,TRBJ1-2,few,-,TGTGCCAGCAGTATGGCGGGAAACTATGGCTACACCTTC,CASSMAGNYGYTF
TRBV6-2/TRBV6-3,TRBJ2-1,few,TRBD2,TGTGCCAGCAGACCACGCGGACTAGCGGGGGTCTACAATGAGCAGTTCTTC,CASRPRGLAGVYNEQFF
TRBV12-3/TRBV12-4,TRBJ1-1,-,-,TGTGCCAGCACCCTAGGGGTAATGAACACTGAAGCTTTCTTT,CASTLGVMNTEAFF
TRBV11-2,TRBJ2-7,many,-,TGTGCCAGCAGCTTAGCAGCAGGGAGCTCCTACGAGCAGTACTTC,CASSLAAGSSYEQYF